This T cell receptor (beta chain) was captured by sequencing in a study of blood T cell repertoires in COVID-19. At the level of the study: PBMCs, B-cell-depleted T cells, or T cells were the source of the cDNA or gDNA that made up the material.

The V end lost 4 bases, the J end lost 4 bases, and 10 bases lay between the germline ends. CDR1 is WSHSY, CDR2 SAAADI, per germline. This CDR3 is 13 amino acids long. Original processing methods: Estimation of nucleated cell counts was performed using reference gene primer amplification. Method: immunoSEQ multiplex PCR; TCRdb's copy keeps in-frame clones and lacks some. The V and J calls and clone size are taken from that table; D and trimming were inferred from the DNA. The sample lists about 140,000 clones, more than 75% seen once, with about 4% in the top ten. The origin of this receptor is a man in his 60s with acute or convalescent COVID-19. The V gene is TRBV10-2, the J gene TRBJ2-5; D possibly corresponds to TRBD1 (7 bases). Sequences were obtained from peripheral blood. The CDR3 protein is CASSGQGGETQYF. CDR3 DNA sequence: TGCGCCAGCAGTGGACAGGGAGGAGAGACCCAGTACTTC.